This TCR beta chain was recovered during a study of shared clonotypes between healthy human individuals. On the study more broadly: The people who gave samples were a couple of women and three men aged 18 to 49.

Remarks on this clone: What it recognizes is unknown. The same CDR3 is also encoded by other DNA sequences in this sample.

Cells designated naive CD8 were CD45RO-negative and were positively selected for CCR7, with terminally differentiated effector memory CD45RA+ cells excluded. General study findings and limits: Having only a few donors restricted how much genetic and exposure-history diversity was captured. Lower generation probabilities were found for non-shared clonotypes than for those shared by all four donors.

Over several immunoSEQ plates, each subset's genomic DNA was distributed in even portions. Profiled with immunoSEQ multiplex PCR; TCRdb holds only in-frame clones, not every one. Among about 1,800,000 clones listed, less than 95% were seen once. Germline V gene data show CDR1 as SQVTM and CDR2 as ANQGSEA. V was clipped by 7 bases and J by 1 base, with 7 bases between them. This CDR3 region has 11 residues. The sequence was collected from a man younger than 35 in good health. The genes are TRBV29-1 and TRBJ1-1; TRBD1 is a possible D gene (5 bases). Sequencing used naive CD8+ T cells sorted from blood. CDR3 coding DNA: TGCAGCGCTAGGGGGAACACTGAAGCTTTCTTT. The encoded protein is CSARGNTEAFF.